This TCR beta chain originates from a study of early T cells in non-severe SARS-CoV-2 infection. Across the study: RNA in bulk from unsorted whole blood was sequenced, and chains were unpaired. Study-wide findings and caveats: Matches to VDJdb favored anti-spike CD8 responses and missed private and CD4 specificities.

CDR1 and CDR2 from the germline V gene are MDHEN and SYDVKM. This CDR3 is 16 amino acids long. J was trimmed by 5 bases and V by 11 bases; bases with no gene match: 20. This clonotype was observed many times. What it binds is not known. Individual cDNA molecules received unique molecular identifiers. Using its own MiXCR run on the 5' RACE reads, TCRdb lists one record per CDR3 protein. The sample includes 35,000 to 55,000 distinct CDR3 sequences, roughly 6.6% of them seen just once. The V gene is TRBV28, the J gene TRBJ2-5, with TRBD2 identical over 7 bases. This TCR was recovered from an adult who was a healthcare worker with PCR-confirmed SARS-CoV-2 infection or an uninfected control (not recorded which). This sample comprised whole blood, obtained at baseline. This CDR3 reads CASYFGASGLPETQYF. CDR3 DNA: TGTGCCTCATATTTTGGGGCTAGCGGTCTTCCGGAGACCCAGTACTTC.